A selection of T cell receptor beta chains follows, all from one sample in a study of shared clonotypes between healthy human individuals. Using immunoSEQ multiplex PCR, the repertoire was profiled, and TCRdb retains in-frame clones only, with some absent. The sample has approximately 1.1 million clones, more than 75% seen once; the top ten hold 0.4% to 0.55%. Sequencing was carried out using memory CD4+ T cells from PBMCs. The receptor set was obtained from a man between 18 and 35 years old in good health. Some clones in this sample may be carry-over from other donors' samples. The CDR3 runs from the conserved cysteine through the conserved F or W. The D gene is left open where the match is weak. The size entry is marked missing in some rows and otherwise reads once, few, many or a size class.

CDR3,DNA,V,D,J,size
CASSPGDASPIEKLFF,TGTGCCAGCAGTCCGGGGGATGCGTCCCCAATTGAAAAACTGTTTTTT,TRBV9,.,TRBJ1-4,.
CASTPDGNTEAFF,TGTGCCAGCACCCCGGACGGGAACACTGAAGCTTTCTTT,TRBV10-3,.,TRBJ1-1,.
CASSSGYKASTDTQYF,TGCGCCAGCAGCTCCGGGTACAAGGCTAGCACAGATACGCAGTATTTT,TRBV5-1,.,TRBJ2-3,.
CASSTRQAKNTEAFF,TGTGCCAGCAGCACCCGACAGGCGAAGAACACTGAAGCTTTCTTT,TRBV11-2,.,TRBJ1-1,.
CAWTRGAGTEAFF,TGTGCCTGGACAAGAGGGGCAGGCACTGAAGCTTTCTTT,TRBV30,.,TRBJ1-1,few
CASSPTGTRWNTQYF,TGTGCCAGCAGCCCAACCGGGACTAGATGGAATACGCAGTATTTT,TRBV28,TRBD2,TRBJ2-3,.
CASSQEGLPPEQYF,TGCGCCAGCAGCCAAGAGGGACTACCCCCCGAGCAGTACTTC,TRBV4-1,TRBD2,TRBJ2-7,once
CASSQYRGRDYGYTF,TGTGCCAGCAGCCAATACAGGGGGCGAGACTATGGCTACACCTTC,TRBV27,TRBD1,TRBJ1-2,.
CASRRILAGYTF,TGTGCCAGCAGACGAATTCTGGCTGGCTACACCTTC,TRBV2,.,TRBJ1-2,few
CASSISSQGAEAFF,TGTGCCAGTAGTATCTCGTCCCAGGGCGCTGAAGCTTTCTTT,TRBV19,.,TRBJ1-1,.
CATGTSGRSDTQYF,TGTGCCACCGGGACTAGCGGGAGATCGGATACGCAGTATTTT,TRBV7-2,TRBD2,TRBJ2-3,once
CASSLVSGSYGYTF,TGCGCCAGCAGCTTGGTTTCGGGGTCCTATGGCTACACCTTC,TRBV5-1,.,TRBJ1-2,.
CASSAFTGSTEAFF,TGTGCCAGCAGTGCGTTTACAGGGTCCACTGAAGCTTTCTTT,TRBV2,.,TRBJ1-1,.
CASSVSQGAGSNEQFF,TGTGCCAGCAGCGTATCACAGGGGGCAGGTTCCAATGAGCAGTTCTTC,TRBV9,TRBD1,TRBJ2-1,.
CASSVDGGSGNTIYF,TGTGCCAGCAGCGTAGACGGGGGGTCTGGAAACACCATATATTTT,TRBV9,.,TRBJ1-3,.
CASSLTGAGANVLTF,TGTGCCAGCAGCTTAACGGGGGCTGGGGCCAACGTCCTGACTTTC,TRBV5-5,.,TRBJ2-6,.
CASSSLGLAVTDTQYF,TGCGCCAGCAGCTCGTTGGGACTAGCGGTCACAGATACGCAGTATTTT,TRBV5-1,TRBD2,TRBJ2-3,.
CASSLGQTGEAFF,TGTGCCAGCAGCTTAGGGCAGACGGGCGAAGCTTTCTTT,TRBV7-2,.,TRBJ1-1,few
CASSPAGSNTEAFF,TGTGCCAGCTCACCAGCGGGGTCGAACACTGAAGCTTTCTTT,TRBV18,.,TRBJ1-1,.
CAWSDLGPGNTIYF,TGTGCCTGGAGTGACCTGGGCCCTGGAAACACCATATATTTT,TRBV30,.,TRBJ1-3,.
CASSWGTGGNTGELFF,TGTGCCAGCAGTTGGGGGACAGGTGGGAACACCGGGGAGCTGTTTTTT,TRBV27,TRBD1,TRBJ2-2,.
CATQTSGSTDTQYF,TGTGCCACCCAGACTAGCGGGAGCACAGATACGCAGTATTTT,TRBV28,TRBD2,TRBJ2-3,few
CSVGEGGDEKLFF,TGCAGCGTTGGGGAGGGAGGGGATGAAAAACTGTTTTTT,TRBV29-1,.,TRBJ1-4,few
CASSSGTSVLAMDTQYF,TGCGCCAGCAGCTCCGGGACTAGCGTCTTAGCCATGGATACGCAGTATTTT,TRBV5-1,TRBD2,TRBJ2-3,once
CAIRGTSISGELFF,TGTGCCATCAGGGGGACTAGCATAAGCGGGGAGCTGTTTTTT,TRBV10-3,TRBD2,TRBJ2-2,.
CASRIGQGAVGELFF,TGTGCCAGTAGAATAGGACAGGGGGCGGTCGGGGAGCTGTTTTTT,TRBV19,TRBD1,TRBJ2-2,.
CSTATGTGETQYF,TGCAGCACCGCCACAGGGACCGGAGAGACCCAGTACTTC,TRBV29-1,.,TRBJ2-5,many
CASSLDLGENSEAFF,TGCGCCAGCAGCTTGGACCTGGGGGAAAATTCCGAAGCTTTCTTT,TRBV5-1,.,TRBJ1-1,.
CATSRDLRPSYNEQFF,TGTGCCACCAGCAGAGATCTCCGGCCCTCCTACAATGAGCAGTTCTTC,TRBV15,.,TRBJ2-1,.
CASSLAANSYEQYF,TGTGCCAGCAGCTTAGCGGCCAACTCCTACGAGCAGTACTTC,TRBV7-2,.,TRBJ2-7,.
CASSPPPSGRAIGELFF,TGTGCCAGCAGCCCTCCGCCTAGCGGGAGGGCCATCGGGGAGCTGTTTTTT,TRBV7-9,TRBD2,TRBJ2-2,many
CASSPPGRGYTF,TGTGCCAGCAGTCCCCCGGGGCGCGGCTACACCTTC,TRBV28,.,TRBJ1-2,.
CASSPRGPGGNEQFF,TGTGCCAGCAGCCCCCGGGGCCCAGGGGGGAATGAGCAGTTCTTC,TRBV9,.,TRBJ2-1,.
CASRLWGSGNTIYF,TGTGCCAGCAGATTGTGGGGATCTGGAAACACCATATATTTT,TRBV28,.,TRBJ1-3,.
CASSLGGGFGGMYEQYF,TGTGCCAGCAGCTTGGGCGGAGGTTTTGGGGGGATGTACGAGCAGTACTTC,TRBV7-6,.,TRBJ2-7,.
CASSILEGVPTEAFF,TGTGCCAGTAGTATATTGGAGGGGGTCCCCACTGAAGCTTTCTTT,TRBV19,.,TRBJ1-1,.
CSVEGLRGLPYEQYF,TGCAGCGTTGAAGGGTTGAGGGGTTTACCCTACGAGCAGTACTTC,TRBV29-1,.,TRBJ2-7,.
CASSAGTGVGYTF,TGTGCCAGCAGTGCAGGGACAGGGGTTGGCTACACCTTC,TRBV6-1,TRBD1,TRBJ1-2,.
CASSGGFSYNEQFF,TGTGCCAGCAGTGGAGGTTTTTCCTACAATGAGCAGTTCTTC,TRBV27,.,TRBJ2-1,.
CASSRQGYGLSGANVLTF,TGTGCCAGCAGCCGCCAGGGGTATGGGCTCTCTGGGGCCAACGTCCTGACTTTC,TRBV28,.,TRBJ2-6,many
CASSLQGLYGEQFF,TGTGCCAGCAGTTTGCAGGGTTTGTATGGTGAGCAGTTCTTC,TRBV27,.,TRBJ2-1,.
CASSLGAGGAKNIQYF,TGTGCCAGCAGCTTGGGGGCGGGAGGGGCCAAAAACATTCAGTACTTC,TRBV5-4,TRBD2,TRBJ2-4,once
CASNPRQLQETQYF,TGTGCCAGCAACCCCAGACAGCTTCAAGAGACCCAGTACTTC,TRBV28,.,TRBJ2-5,.
CASSPAGRIGEQYF,TGTGCCAGCAGCCCAGCAGGGAGGATCGGTGAGCAGTACTTC,TRBV9,.,TRBJ2-7,.
CASTSHSPSNYGYTF,TGTGCCAGCACCTCGCACTCACCTAGTAACTATGGCTACACCTTC,TRBV28,.,TRBJ1-2,few
CASSLAGTGGYNEQFF,TGCGCCAGCAGCTTGGCGGGGACAGGGGGCTACAATGAGCAGTTCTTC,TRBV5-1,TRBD1,TRBJ2-1,.